These 23 T cell receptor beta chains came from one sample sequenced in a study of regulatory T cells in long-lasting Graves disease. Sample time point: newly diagnosed GD, antithyroid drugs for less than 3 months. The authors made the TCR library using RNA they extracted from PBMCs. Library construction for TCR beta used iRepertoire HTBI primers and Arm-PCR of CDR3 regions. One entry per CDR3 protein results from TCRdb running MiXCR on the multiplex PCR reads. This table has 200,000 to 300,000 distinct CDR3 sequences, about 19% appearing once. The sequencing used peripheral blood mononuclear cells (PBMCs), collected at new diagnosis, from a patient treated with antithyroid drugs. The receptors originated from a female donor with Graves disease.

This clonotype has ten or more counts. The chain employs TRBV4-1 and TRBJ1-5; D ambiguous. The length of the CDR3 is 16 residues. Germline CDR1 MGHRA, CDR2 YSYEKL. V dropped 1 base and J dropped 1 base, with 11 bases sitting between them. The CDR3 loop reads CASSQGAVKSNQPQHF. The CDR3 DNA reads as TGCGCCAGCAGCCAAGGGGCAGTAAAAAGCAATCAGCCCCAGCATTTT.

This clonotype was counted ten times or more. The chain recombines TRBV2 with TRBJ1-4; no clear D. Germline V gene data show CDR1 as SNHLY and CDR2 as FYNNEI. The V gene lost 7 bases and the J gene lost 13 bases, with 19 bases spanning the gap. The CDR3 has 13 residues. The DNA for the CDR3 is TGTGCCAGCAATTTTAGGGTATCCCCAAGACTGTTTTTT. It encodes CASNFRVSPRLFF.

This clonotype was detected only a few times. The V and J genes are TRBV6-2 or TRBV6-3 and TRBJ2-3, with 9 bases fitting TRBD1. Germline V gene data show CDR1 as MNHEY and CDR2 as SVGEGT. The CDR3 totals 15 residues. After removal of 5 bases from V and 4 bases from J, the junction contained 7 bases not matched to a gene. The CDR3 nucleotides are TGTGCCAGCAGTGAATGGGACAGGGAAGCAGATACGCAGTATTTT. Its protein product is CASSEWDREADTQYF.

This clonotype has more than one count but fewer than ten. The CDR3 reads CAWSVLSTEAFF. CDR3 in DNA: TGTGCCTGGAGTGTACTAAGCACTGAAGCTTTCTTT. This chain joins TRBV30 and TRBJ1-1; D remains unclear. This CDR3 is 12 amino acids long. V lost 0 bases and J 4 bases, leaving 6 bases between the germline ends. Germline V gene lookup returns CDR1 GTSNPN and CDR2 SVGIG (reference sequence).

This clonotype was counted ten times or more. The chain employs TRBV3-1 and TRBJ2-2, with 10 bases matching TRBD2. From germline, CDR1 is LGHDT and CDR2 YNNKEL (reference sequence). Germline trimming cut 1 base from V and 7 bases from J; bases unmatched to any gene: 9. The CDR3 runs to 17 residues. CDR3 DNA: TGTGCCAGCAGCCAAGGATCCAGCGGGGGGGCCAGCGGGGAGCTGTTTTTT. This encodes CASSQGSSGGASGELFF.

In its sample, this clonotype was seen many times. The chain joins TRBV7-2 to TRBJ2-2; 9 nucleotides line up with TRBD2. V lost 3 bases to trimming and J lost 4 bases; unmatched junction nucleotides: 6. The CDR3 length is 16 residues. Germline V gene lookup returns CDR1 SGHTA and CDR2 FQGNSA. CDR3 sequence reads: CASSFPAGGRTGELFF. The CDR3 bases are TGTGCCAGCAGCTTCCCTGCGGGGGGGCGCACCGGGGAGCTGTTTTTT.

This clonotype came up many times. The chain recombines TRBV11-3 with TRBJ2-2; no reliable D call. Germline V gene data show CDR1 as SGHNT and CDR2 as YENEEA. CDR3 length: 15 residues. The V gene lost 0 bases and the J gene lost 4 bases, with 9 bases spanning the gap. Here the CDR3 DNA reads TGTGCCAGCAGCTTAGAGGGCACCACCACCGGGGAGCTGTTTTTT. It translates to CASSLEGTTTGELFF.

This clonotype has at least ten counts. V usage is TRBV9 and J usage is TRBJ2-3; maybe TRBD2 (6 bases). Germline values: CDR1 SGDLS, CDR2 YYNGEE. V lost 1 base and J 1 base, leaving 13 bases between the germline ends. The CDR3 contains 16 residues. CDR3 region: CASSVHPGERTDTQYF. CDR3 nucleotide sequence: TGTGCCAGCAGCGTACATCCGGGAGAGCGCACAGATACGCAGTATTTT.

This clonotype showed up many times. The chain carries TRBV3-1 and TRBJ2-5, with 7 nucleotides matching TRBD1. The CDR3 loop spans 16 amino acids. V dropped 5 bases and J dropped 5; count of bases not matched to a gene: 14. Germline V gene data show CDR1 as LGHDT and CDR2 as YNNKEL (reference sequence). Written as DNA, the CDR3 is TGTGCCAGCAGCTCAGGACAGGTCTGGGGATGGGAGACCCAGTACTTC. It encodes CASSSGQVWGWETQYF.

This clonotype came up many times. The chain carries TRBV7-9 and TRBJ2-7; D call uncertain. Germline V gene lookup returns CDR1 SEHNR and CDR2 FQNEAQ (reference sequence). The CDR3 length is 13 residues. Trimming took 2 bases from V and 3 from J, leaving 8 bases between them. The CDR3 DNA reads as TGTGCCAGCAGCTTAAGCGCTGGCTACGAGCAGTACTTC. Amino acid sequence: CASSLSAGYEQYF.

This clonotype was seen many times. The rearrangement uses TRBV28 and TRBJ1-5; D is perhaps TRBD1 (6 bases). The CDR3 has 14 residues. The germline V gene encodes CDR1 MDHEN and CDR2 SYDVKM. V was trimmed by 6 bases and J by 6 bases, leaving 15 bases between them. The CDR3 is CASRRGGSGQPQHF. The CDR3 region has the DNA TGTGCCAGCAGGAGGGGGGGTAGCGGTCAGCCCCAGCATTTT. Supplemented by reference TRBV28 and TRBJ1-5, the full variable domain reads DVKVTQSSRYLVKRTGEKVFLECVQDMDHENMFWYRQDPGLGLRLIYFSYDVKMKEKGDIPEGYSVSREKKERFSLILESASTNQTSMYLCASRRGGSGQPQHFGDGTRLSIL.

This clonotype has at least ten counts. The rearrangement uses TRBV20-1 and TRBJ2-2; 8 bases agree with TRBD2. Unmatched junction bases numbered 2, after V lost 1 base and J lost 1 base. Germline assignment: CDR1 DFQATT and CDR2 SNEGSKA (reference sequence). The CDR3 has 15 amino acids. The CDR3 sequence is CSARVLAGNTGELFF. The CDR3 region has the DNA TGCAGTGCTAGAGTTCTAGCGGGGAACACCGGGGAGCTGTTTTTT.

This clonotype appeared many times. As DNA, the CDR3 is TGTGCCAGCAGTTACGGGGGGAACACTGAAGCTTTCTTT. Translated: CASSYGGNTEAFF. The chain couples TRBV6-2 or TRBV6-3 to TRBJ1-1; tentative D call: TRBD1 (5 bases). Trimming left V 2 bases short and J 1 base short, with 5 bases between. Germline loops: CDR1 MNHEY, CDR2 SVGEGT. The length of the CDR3 is 13 residues.

In its sample, this clonotype was seen many times. The CDR3 here is CASSLEGYGAEAFF. Here the CDR3 DNA reads TGTGCCAGCAGCTTAGAAGGTTATGGGGCTGAAGCTTTCTTT. V usage is TRBV11-3 and J usage is TRBJ1-1; D not certain. Germline V CDR1 and CDR2: SGHNT, YENEEA. There are 14 residues in the CDR3. The ends were cut back, 0 bases at V and 6 bases at J, with 11 bases in the middle.

Many counts were recorded for this clonotype. This chain links TRBV2 with TRBJ1-2; 9 nucleotides line up with TRBD1. The CDR3 spans 12 residues. The V and J ends lost 10 bases and 2 bases, in that order; junction bases with no gene match: 2. CDR1 is SNHLY, CDR2 FYNNEI, per germline. CDR3 nucleotides: TGTGCCAAACAGGGGGCGAACTATGGCTACACCTTC. Translated: CAKQGANYGYTF.

Notes on this clonotype: A far larger clone is one base from this, pointing to a likely read error. V and J are TRBV7-2 and TRBJ1-1; 7 bases agree with TRBD1. Germline V gene lookup returns CDR1 SGHTA and CDR2 FQGNSA. The CDR3 runs 14 residues. The CDR3 region is CASRAGGLNTEASF. CDR3 bases: TGTGCCAGCAGGGCAGGGGGGTTGAACACTGAAGCTTCCTTT. The full variable domain, with the rest looked up from reference TRBV7-2 and TRBJ1-1, is GAGVSQSPSNKVTEKGKDVELRCDPISGHTALYWYRQSLGQGLEFLIYFQGNSAPDKSGLPSDRFSAERTGGSVSTLTIQRTQQEDSAVYLCASRAGGLNTEASFGQGTRLTVV.

The J gene is TRBJ1-5, the V gene TRBV19; possible D gene TRBD1, 6 bases. The germline CDR1 and CDR2 sequences are LNHDA and SQIVND (reference sequence). The CDR3 has 15 residues. Between the trimmed V and J ends, which lost 5 bases and 5 bases, there was a span of 16 bases. The CDR3 DNA reads TGTGCCAGTAGTGCCCAACCAGGGGCGGATCAGCCCCAGCATTTT. The encoded protein is CASSAQPGADQPQHF.

This clonotype was found many times. V gene TRBV3-1 combines with J gene TRBJ1-1; 7 nucleotides match TRBD1. The V gene's germline CDR1 is LGHDT and CDR2 YNNKEL (reference sequence). The CDR3 contains 15 residues. Losses at the gene ends were 1 base for V and 1 base for J; bases not matched to a gene: 3. The CDR3 DNA follows: TGTGCCAGCAGCCAAGGGGGACAGCAGAACACTGAAGCTTTCTTT. Its translation: CASSQGGQQNTEAFF.

This clonotype showed up just a few times. This chain links TRBV5-6 with TRBJ2-7, with no clear D. The CDR3 contains 13 residues. Germline lookup yields CDR1 SGHDT and CDR2 YYEEEE. Trimming left V 0 bases short and J 1 base short, with 5 bases between. The CDR3 protein is CASSLVGSYEQYF. The CDR3 DNA reads as TGTGCCAGCAGCTTGGTGGGGTCCTACGAGCAGTACTTC.

This clonotype has only a few counts. A read error is possible here, since a much larger clone lies one base away. Because it lacks the conserved phenylalanine or tryptophan at the end, this CDR3 is likely a read error. The V call is TRBV12-3 or TRBV12-4, the J call TRBJ1-1, with TRBD1 matching 8 bases. The CDR3 contains 13 residues. The ends lost 7 bases at V and 4 bases at J; junction bases unmatched: 5. Written as DNA, the CDR3 is TGTGCCAGCACCGTCGGACAGGGCACTGAAGCTTTCCTT. Residues: CASTVGQGTEAFL.

This clonotype occurred many times. V is TRBV24-1 and J is TRBJ2-2; TRBD2 matches at 7 bases. This CDR3 has 15 amino acids. Losses at the gene ends were 3 bases for V and 4 bases for J; bases not matched to a gene: 4. Germline-derived CDR1 and CDR2 are KGHDR and SFDVKD. The CDR3 sequence is CATSDTRGVTGELFF. CDR3 bases: TGTGCCACCAGTGATACCCGGGGGGTCACCGGGGAGCTGTTTTTT.

At least ten counts were recorded for this clonotype. The chain recombines TRBV14 with TRBJ2-1, with TRBD2 identical over 7 bases. The CDR3 is 11 residues long. The trim removed 4 bases at V and 10 bases at J, leaving 1 base unmatched. Looked up from germline, CDR1 is SGHDN and CDR2 is FVKESK. The CDR3 bases are TGTGCCAGCAGCCCCGGGGGGGAGCAGTTCTTC. This sequence encodes CASSPGGEQFF. Based on the CDR3 plus reference TRBV14 and TRBJ2-1, the full variable domain is EAGVTQFPSHSVIEKGQTVTLRCDPISGHDNLYWYRRVMGKEIKFLLHFVKESKQDESGMPNNRFLAERTGGTYSTLKVQPAELEDSGVYFCASSPGGEQFFGPGTRLTVL.

This clonotype was observed at least ten times. The chain employs TRBV7-8 and TRBJ1-5, with D uncertain. CDR3 size: 17 residues. Trimming cost V 4 bases and J 2 bases, with 18 bases left between them. The germline V gene encodes CDR1 SGHVS and CDR2 FQNEAQ. The CDR3 is CASSSEGLGVGNQPQHF. The CDR3 coding sequence is TGTGCCAGCAGCTCGGAGGGCCTTGGCGTCGGCAATCAGCCCCAGCATTTT. The full variable domain, in which reference TRBV7-8 and TRBJ1-5 provide the parts outside the CDR3, is GAGVSQSPRYKVAKRGQDVALRCDPISGHVSLFWYQQALGQGPEFLTYFQNEAQLDKSGLPSDRFFAERPEGSVSTLKIQRTQQEDSAVYLCASSSEGLGVGNQPQHFGDGTRLSIL.